This section outlines one T cell receptor beta chain sequence together with its context. Its antigen is unidentified. Primers included in the PCR were 60 Vbeta and 13 Jbeta primers. TCRdb's table, derived via immunoSEQ multiplex PCR, lists solely in-frame clones and lacks some. The sample gives some 150,000 clones, more than 70% of which show up once; over 3% is in the top ten. The data stem from a study of cytomegalovirus exposure and HLA in healthy donors. Study observations and caveats: Cytomegalovirus-associated TCR beta chains were listed, numbering more than 150. In vitro assays verified that a few CMV-associated chains recognized CMV antigens specifically.

V was clipped by 6 bases and J by 6 bases; unmatched bases: 7. Germline loops: CDR1 MRHNA, CDR2 SNTAGT. This CDR3 spans 14 amino acids. The chain recombines TRBV6-4 with TRBJ2-3, with 9 bases identical to TRBD1. The sequence was collected from a man aged 35 to 55 in good health and CMV-seronegative. Source material: PBMCs. CDR3 coding DNA: TGTGCCAGCAGCACCGGACAGGGGAGCGATACGCAGTATTTT. Its protein product is CASSTGQGSDTQYF.